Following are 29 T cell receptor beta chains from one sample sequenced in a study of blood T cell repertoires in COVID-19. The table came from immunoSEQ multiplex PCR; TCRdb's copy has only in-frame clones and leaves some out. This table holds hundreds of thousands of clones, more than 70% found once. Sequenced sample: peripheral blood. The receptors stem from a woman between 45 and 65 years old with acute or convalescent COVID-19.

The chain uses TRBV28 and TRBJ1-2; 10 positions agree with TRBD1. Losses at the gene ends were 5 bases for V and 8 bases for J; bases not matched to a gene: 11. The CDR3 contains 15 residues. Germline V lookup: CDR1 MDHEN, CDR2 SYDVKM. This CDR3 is CASSPPGQGSYGYTF. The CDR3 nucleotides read TGTGCCAGCAGTCCACCGGGACAGGGGAGTTACGGCTACACCTTC.

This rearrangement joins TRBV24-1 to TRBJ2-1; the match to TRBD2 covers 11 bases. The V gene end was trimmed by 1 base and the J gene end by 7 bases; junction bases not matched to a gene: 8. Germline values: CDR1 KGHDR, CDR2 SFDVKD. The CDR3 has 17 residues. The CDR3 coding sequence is TGTGCCACCAGTGATTTAGATCTAGCGGGAGGCTCTAATGAGCAGTTCTTC. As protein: CATSDLDLAGGSNEQFF.

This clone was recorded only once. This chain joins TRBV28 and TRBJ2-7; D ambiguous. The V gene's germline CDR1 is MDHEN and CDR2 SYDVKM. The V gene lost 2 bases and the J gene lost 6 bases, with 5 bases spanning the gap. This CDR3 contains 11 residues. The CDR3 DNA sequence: TGTGCCAGCAGTTTAGGCTCCGAGCAGTACTTC. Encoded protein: CASSLGSEQYF. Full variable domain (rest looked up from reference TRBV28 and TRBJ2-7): DVKVTQSSRYLVKRTGEKVFLECVQDMDHENMFWYRQDPGLGLRLIYFSYDVKMKEKGDIPEGYSVSREKKERFSLILESASTNQTSMYLCASSLGSEQYFGPGTRLTVT.

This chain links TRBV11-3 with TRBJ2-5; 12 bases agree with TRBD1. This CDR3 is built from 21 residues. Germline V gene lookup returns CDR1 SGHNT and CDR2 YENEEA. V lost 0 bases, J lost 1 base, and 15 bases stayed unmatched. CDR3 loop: CASSLDHGSGTGGEFQETQYF. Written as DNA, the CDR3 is TGTGCCAGCAGCTTAGACCACGGATCCGGGACAGGGGGCGAATTCCAAGAGACCCAGTACTTC.

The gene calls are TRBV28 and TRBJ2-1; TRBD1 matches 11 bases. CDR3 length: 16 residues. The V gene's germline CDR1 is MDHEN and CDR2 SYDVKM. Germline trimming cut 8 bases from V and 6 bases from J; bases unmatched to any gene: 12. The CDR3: CASLHLPGQGGNEQFF. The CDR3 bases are TGTGCCAGCCTCCACCTCCCGGGACAGGGGGGCAATGAGCAGTTCTTC.

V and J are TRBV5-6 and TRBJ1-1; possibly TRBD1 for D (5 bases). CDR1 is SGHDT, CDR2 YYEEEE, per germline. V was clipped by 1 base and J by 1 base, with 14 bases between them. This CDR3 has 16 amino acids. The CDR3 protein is CASSLSRRTRNTEAFF. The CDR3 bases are TGTGCCAGCAGCTTGTCAAGACGGACAAGGAACACTGAAGCTTTCTTT.

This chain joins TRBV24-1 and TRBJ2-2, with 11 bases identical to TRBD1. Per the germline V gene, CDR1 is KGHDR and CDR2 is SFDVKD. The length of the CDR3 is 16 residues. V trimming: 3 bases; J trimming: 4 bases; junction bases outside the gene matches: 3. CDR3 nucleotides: TGTGCCACCAGTGATCCGGGACAGGGGGTCACCGGGGAGCTGTTTTTT. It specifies CATSDPGQGVTGELFF.

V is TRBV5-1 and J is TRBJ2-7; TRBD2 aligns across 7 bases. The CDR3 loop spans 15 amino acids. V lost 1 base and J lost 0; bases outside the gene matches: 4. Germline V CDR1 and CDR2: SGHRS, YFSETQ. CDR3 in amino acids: CASSLRGGPSYEQYF. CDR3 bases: TGCGCCAGCAGCTTGAGGGGAGGGCCCTCCTACGAGCAGTACTTC. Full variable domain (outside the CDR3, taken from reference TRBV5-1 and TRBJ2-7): KAGVTQTPRYLIKTRGQQVTLSCSPISGHRSVSWYQQTPGQGLQFLFEYFSETQRNKGNFPGRFSGRQFSNSRSEMNVSTLELGDSALYLCASSLRGGPSYEQYFGPGTRLTVT.

The CDR3 sequence: CASSQDNRETDTQYF. The DNA of the CDR3 is TGTGCCAGCAGCCAAGATAACAGGGAAACAGATACGCAGTATTTT. This rearrangement joins TRBV3-1 (or the pseudogene TRBV3-2) to TRBJ2-3; a weak D match, TRBD1 (6 bases). CDR1 and CDR2 from the germline V gene are LGHDT and YNNKEL (reference sequence). V lost 0 bases to trimming and J lost 3 bases, with 10 bases between them. This CDR3 comprises 15 residues.

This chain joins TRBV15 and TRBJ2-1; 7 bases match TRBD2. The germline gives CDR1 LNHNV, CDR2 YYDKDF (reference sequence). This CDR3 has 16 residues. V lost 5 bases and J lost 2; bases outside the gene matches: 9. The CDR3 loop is CATSWGGETTYNEQFF. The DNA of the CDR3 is TGTGCCACCAGCTGGGGGGGGGAGACGACCTACAATGAGCAGTTCTTC. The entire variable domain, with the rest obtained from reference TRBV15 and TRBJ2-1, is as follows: DAMVIQNPRYQVTQFGKPVTLSCSQTLNHNVMYWYQQKSSQAPKLLFHYYDKDFNNEADTPDNFQSRRPNTSFCFLDIRSPGLGDTAMYLCATSWGGETTYNEQFFGPGTRLTVL.

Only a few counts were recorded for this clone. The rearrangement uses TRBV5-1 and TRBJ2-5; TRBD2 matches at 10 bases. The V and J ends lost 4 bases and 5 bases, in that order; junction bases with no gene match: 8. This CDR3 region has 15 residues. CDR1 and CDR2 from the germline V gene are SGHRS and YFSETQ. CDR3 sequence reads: CASSVLAGVGETQYF. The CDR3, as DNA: TGCGCCAGCAGCGTCCTAGCGGGAGTTGGGGAGACCCAGTACTTC.

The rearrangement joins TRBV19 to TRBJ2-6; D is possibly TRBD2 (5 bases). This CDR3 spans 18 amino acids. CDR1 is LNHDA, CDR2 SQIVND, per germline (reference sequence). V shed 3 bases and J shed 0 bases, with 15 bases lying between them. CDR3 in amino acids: CASSMRSSSFSGANVLTF. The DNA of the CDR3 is TGTGCCAGTAGTATGAGGTCTAGCTCATTCTCTGGGGCCAACGTCCTGACTTTC.

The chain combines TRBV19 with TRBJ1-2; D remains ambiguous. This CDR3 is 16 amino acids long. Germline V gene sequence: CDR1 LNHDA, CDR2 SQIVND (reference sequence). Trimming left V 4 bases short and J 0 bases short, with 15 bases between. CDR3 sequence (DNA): TGTGCCAGTAGTACACTCAGCCAGGCTACTAACTATGGCTACACCTTC. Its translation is CASSTLSQATNYGYTF.

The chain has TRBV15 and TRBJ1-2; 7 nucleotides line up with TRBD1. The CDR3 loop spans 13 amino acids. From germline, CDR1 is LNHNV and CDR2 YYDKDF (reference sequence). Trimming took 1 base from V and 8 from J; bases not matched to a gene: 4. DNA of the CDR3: TGTGCCACCAGCAGAGGCCAGGGGGAAGGCTACACCTTC. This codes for CATSRGQGEGYTF.

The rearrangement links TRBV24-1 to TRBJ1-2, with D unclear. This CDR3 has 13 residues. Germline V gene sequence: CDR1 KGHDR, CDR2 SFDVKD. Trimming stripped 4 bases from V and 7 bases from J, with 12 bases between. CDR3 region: CATSDPREGGYTF. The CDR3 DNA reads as TGTGCCACCAGTGACCCCCGGGAGGGTGGCTACACCTTC.

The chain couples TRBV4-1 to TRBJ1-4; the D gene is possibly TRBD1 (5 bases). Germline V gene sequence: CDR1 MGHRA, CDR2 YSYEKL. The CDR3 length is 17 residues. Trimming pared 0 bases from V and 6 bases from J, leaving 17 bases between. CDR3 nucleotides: TGCGCCAGCAGCCAAGATATCCGGGGGGGGTTGGATGAAAAACTGTTTTTT. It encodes CASSQDIRGGLDEKLFF.

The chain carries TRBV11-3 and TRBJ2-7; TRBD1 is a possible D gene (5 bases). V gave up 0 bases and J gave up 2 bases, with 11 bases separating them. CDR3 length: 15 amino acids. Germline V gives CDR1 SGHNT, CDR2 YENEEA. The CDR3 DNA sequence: TGTGCCAGCAGCTTAGAATCAGGGTTGGCCTACGAGCAGTACTTC. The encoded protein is CASSLESGLAYEQYF.

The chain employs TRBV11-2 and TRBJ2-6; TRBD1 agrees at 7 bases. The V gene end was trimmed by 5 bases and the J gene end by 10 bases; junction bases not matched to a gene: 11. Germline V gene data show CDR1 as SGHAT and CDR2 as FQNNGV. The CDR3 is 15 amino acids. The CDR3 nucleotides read TGTGCCAGCAGCCAAACGACAGGGACGGAAAACGTCCTGACTTTC. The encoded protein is CASSQTTGTENVLTF.

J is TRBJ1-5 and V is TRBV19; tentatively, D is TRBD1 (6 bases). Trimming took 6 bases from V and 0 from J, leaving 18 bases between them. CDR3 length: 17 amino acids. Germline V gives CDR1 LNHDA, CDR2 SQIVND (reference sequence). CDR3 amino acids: CASSPGGGWDSNQPQHF. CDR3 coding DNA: TGTGCCAGTAGCCCGGGGGGGGGCTGGGATAGCAATCAGCCCCAGCATTTT.

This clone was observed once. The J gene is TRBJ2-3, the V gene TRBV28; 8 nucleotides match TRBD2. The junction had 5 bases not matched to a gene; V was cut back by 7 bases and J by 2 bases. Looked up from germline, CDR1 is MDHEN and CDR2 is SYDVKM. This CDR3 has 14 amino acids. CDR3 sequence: CASTYGGVTDTQYF. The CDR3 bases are TGTGCCAGCACCTACGGGGGGGTCACAGATACGCAGTATTTT.

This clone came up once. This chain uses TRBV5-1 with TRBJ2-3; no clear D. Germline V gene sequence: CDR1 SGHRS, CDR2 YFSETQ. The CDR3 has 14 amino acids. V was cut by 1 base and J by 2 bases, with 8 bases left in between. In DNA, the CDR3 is TGCGCCAGCAGCTTGAGTACAACCACAGATACGCAGTATTTT. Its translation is CASSLSTTTDTQYF.

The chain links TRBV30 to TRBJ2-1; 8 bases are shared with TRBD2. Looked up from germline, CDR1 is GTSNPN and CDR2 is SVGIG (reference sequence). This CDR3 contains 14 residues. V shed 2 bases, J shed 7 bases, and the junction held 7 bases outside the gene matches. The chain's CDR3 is CAWSPGLVVNEQFF. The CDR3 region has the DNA TGTGCCTGGAGTCCGGGACTAGTGGTGAATGAGCAGTTCTTC.

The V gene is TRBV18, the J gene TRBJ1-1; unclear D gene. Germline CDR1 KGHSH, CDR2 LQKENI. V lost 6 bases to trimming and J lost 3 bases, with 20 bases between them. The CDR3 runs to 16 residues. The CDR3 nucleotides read TGTGCCAGCTCTCCCACCCCGGGTTTGAGGGACACTGAAGCTTTCTTT. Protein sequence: CASSPTPGLRDTEAFF.

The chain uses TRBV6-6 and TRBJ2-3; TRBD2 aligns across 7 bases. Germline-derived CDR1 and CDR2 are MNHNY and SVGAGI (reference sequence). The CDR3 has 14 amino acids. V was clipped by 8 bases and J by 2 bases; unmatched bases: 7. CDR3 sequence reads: CASSSGLVTDTQYF. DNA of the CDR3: TGTGCCAGCTCTAGTGGACTAGTCACAGATACGCAGTATTTT.

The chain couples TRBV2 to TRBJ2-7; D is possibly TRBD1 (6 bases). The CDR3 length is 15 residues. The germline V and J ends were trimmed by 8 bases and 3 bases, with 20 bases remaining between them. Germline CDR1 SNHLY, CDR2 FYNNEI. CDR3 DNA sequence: TGTGCCAGCGTGTTGAGTGGACAGCTCCTCTACGAGCAGTACTTC. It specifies CASVLSGQLLYEQYF.

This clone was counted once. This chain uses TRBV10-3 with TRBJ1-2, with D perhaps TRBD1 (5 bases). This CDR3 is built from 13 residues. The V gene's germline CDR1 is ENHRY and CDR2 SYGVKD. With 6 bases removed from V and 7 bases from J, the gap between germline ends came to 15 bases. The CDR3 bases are TGTGCCATCAGGGAACAGGCATTCGGTGGCTACACCTTC. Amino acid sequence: CAIREQAFGGYTF.

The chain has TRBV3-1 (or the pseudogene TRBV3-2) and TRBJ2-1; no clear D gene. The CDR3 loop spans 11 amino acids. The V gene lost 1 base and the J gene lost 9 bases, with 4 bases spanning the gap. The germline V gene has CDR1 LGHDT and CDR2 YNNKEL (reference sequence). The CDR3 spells CASSQGPEQFF. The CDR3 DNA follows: TGTGCCAGCAGCCAAGGGCCTGAGCAGTTCTTC.

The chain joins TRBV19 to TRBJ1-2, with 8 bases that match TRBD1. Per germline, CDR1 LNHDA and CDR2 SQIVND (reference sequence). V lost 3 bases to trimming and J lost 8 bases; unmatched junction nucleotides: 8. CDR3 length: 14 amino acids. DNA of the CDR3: TGTGCCAGTAGTATCCAGGGGGCGCCGGACGGCTACACCTTC. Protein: CASSIQGAPDGYTF.

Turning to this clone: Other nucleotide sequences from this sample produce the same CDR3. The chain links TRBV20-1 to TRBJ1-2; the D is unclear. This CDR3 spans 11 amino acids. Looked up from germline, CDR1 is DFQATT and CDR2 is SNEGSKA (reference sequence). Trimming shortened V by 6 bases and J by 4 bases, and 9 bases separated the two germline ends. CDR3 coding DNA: TGCAGTGCCAGCGGCAGCTATGGCTACACCTTC. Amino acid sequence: CSASGSYGYTF.